Sequencing of this TCR beta chain was carried out in a study of cytomegalovirus exposure and HLA in healthy donors. Vbeta (60) and Jbeta (13) primers were used in the PCR. TCRdb keeps only in-frame clones here, not all; method: immunoSEQ multiplex PCR. The table includes around 70,000 clones, 70% to 85% detected once. General study results and limits: Some V segments, including TRBV6-2 and TRBV6-3, were excluded as indistinguishable.

The germline V gene encodes CDR1 SGDLS and CDR2 YYNGEE. V lost 2 bases, J lost 0 bases, and 12 bases lay in between. This CDR3 is 16 amino acids long. This clone was picked up a small number of times. Its antigen is not known. Sequencing was carried out using PBMCs. The sequence came from a human donor in good health. This chain joins TRBV9 and TRBJ2-1, with D possibly matching TRBD2 (6 bases). The CDR3 DNA sequence: TGTGCCAGCAGCGTCTCCGGGACTTCCTCCTACAATGAGCAGTTCTTC. This translates into CASSVSGTSSYNEQFF.